The present T cell receptor beta chain was sequenced within a study of T-cell reconstitution after alpha-beta-depleted transplantation in children. Germline CDR1 and CDR2: KGHDR and SFDVKD. V was clipped by 2 bases and J by 0 bases, with 10 bases between them. The CDR3 loop spans 15 amino acids. For TCRbeta, the library was prepared with unique molecular identifiers. TCRdb called the PCR reads again in MiXCR, with one record for every CDR3 protein. The data hold some 400,000 distinct CDR3 sequences, with about a fifth observed a single time. This clonotype was seen once. The sequenced sample was PBMCs from the stem cell graft donor, obtained from the stem cell graft. The rearrangement links TRBV24-1 to TRBJ2-7; D is uncertain. This receptor was identified in a human donor who donated a stem cell graft to a child with acute myeloid leukemia. The CDR3 here is CATSDSKKNSYEQYF. The CDR3 bases are TGTGCCACCAGTGATTCAAAAAAGAACTCCTACGAGCAGTACTTC.